This T cell receptor (beta chain) was observed in a study of blood T cell repertoires in COVID-19 (TCRdb year 2020). About the study as a whole: Collaborator samples came from the United States, Italy and Spain and covered acute and convalescent phases of COVID-19. The prospective study material was composed of cDNA or gDNA derived from T cells, B-cell-depleted T cells, or PBMCs. Deeply sampled blood TCRbeta repertoires from subjects exposed to, actively infected with, or recovered from COVID-19 were included in the dataset. The repertoires were released in a freely available public database intended as a resource for research on the immune response to SARS-CoV-2. Samples came from the ongoing ImmuneRACE study (first 160 participants) plus 1,254 subjects from 6 global collaborators. Sample metadata almost always included a de-identified subject ID, COVID-19 status, age in years and sex. Where available, HLA class I and class II types were taken from metadata supplied by the sample provider and were not determined by assay-based typing.

In the prospective study, participants were about 18 to 100 years old, resided in about two dozen geographic areas of the United States, and were enrolled through a virtual design. To assign participants to cohorts, the prospective study relied on clinical history that participants themselves reported in a screening survey and a study questionnaire. Recovered participants in ImmuneRACE Cohort 3 were defined as having two consecutive negative NP/OP PCR tests, clearance from a healthcare professional, or resolution of symptoms. In the prospective study, whole blood, serum and a nasopharyngeal or oropharyngeal swab were collected from each participant by mobile phlebotomists. Participants in the prospective study had the option to provide additional blood draws and questionnaires over a roughly two-month period. Blood samples from the prospective study were shipped frozen or at room temperature prior to DNA extraction.

Of note for this clone: Its antigen has not been determined. Base qualities are not recorded, but no much larger clone differs from it by a single base.

Cut back by 10 bases and 4 bases, the V and J ends lie 19 bases apart. Its CDR3 holds 14 amino acids, cysteine through phenylalanine. Only the CDR3 part of the read is kept: 42 bases, read in frame from the first base. The germline V gene supplies CDR1 SNHLY and CDR2 FYNNEI. Results the study describes overall, beyond this receptor: Clinical and demographic metadata were provided uncurated, with the amount varying by source and participant.

TCRbeta CDR3 regions were amplified from genomic DNA by means of the immunoSEQ Assay, a bias-controlled multiplex PCR. As for how the authors treated the data: The number of nucleated cells in each sample was estimated by amplification of reference gene primers within the assay. To quantify the absolute abundance of each unique TCRbeta CDR3 rearrangement, sequence reads were collapsed and filtered. Productive Simpson clonality was computed per sample as the square root of Simpson's diversity index over productive rearrangements. Held by TCRdb, this immuneACCESS table contains in-frame sequences only and omits some clones. Under half of the omission traces to an unresolved V gene where checked; the cause of the rest is unknown. From that table come the V and J calls and clone size; the DNA was used to work out D and trimming. The sample table holds about 280,000 clones, of which 70% to 90% were seen once. The ten largest clonotypes hold around 5.8% of the sample.

Sequences were obtained from PBMCs or T cells enriched from blood (not recorded which). This receptor was obtained from a woman aged 35 to 49 who had recovered from COVID-19. The chain is assembled from TRBV2 and TRBJ1-1; the D segment cannot be called with confidence. The CDR3 region: CATALTERATEAFF. In nucleotides, the sequence is TGTGCCACTGCGCTCACGGAGCGGGCCACTGAAGCTTTCTTT.